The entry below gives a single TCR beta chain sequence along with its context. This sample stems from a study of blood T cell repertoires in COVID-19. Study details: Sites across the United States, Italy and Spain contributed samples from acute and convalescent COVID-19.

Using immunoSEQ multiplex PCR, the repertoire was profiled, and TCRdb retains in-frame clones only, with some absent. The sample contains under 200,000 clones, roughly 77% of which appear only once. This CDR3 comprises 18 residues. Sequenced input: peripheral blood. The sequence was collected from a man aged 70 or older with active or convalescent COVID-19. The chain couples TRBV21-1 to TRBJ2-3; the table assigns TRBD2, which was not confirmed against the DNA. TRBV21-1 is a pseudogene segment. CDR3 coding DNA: TGTGCCAGCAGCAATAGATTGGGACTGTGTTCTGGCACAGATACGCAGTATTTT. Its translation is CASSNRLGLCSGTDTQYF.